These 5 T cell receptor delta chains share one sample of origin, sequenced in a study of γδ T cells in repeated Plasmodium falciparum infection. Flow sorting of PBMC yielded separate Vgamma9/Vdelta2+ and Vdelta2-negative gammadelta T cell populations for bulk repertoire analysis. TCRdb applied CATT to the multiplex PCR reads for clone calling. This sample has 80,000 to 95,000 delta-chain clones, with more than 1.4% found just once. The sequenced sample was gamma-delta T cells from blood. The source of these receptors is a pool of human donors (malaria-infected and uninfected, not separated).

Ten or more counts support this clone. A read error is the likely source, as a far larger clone sits one nucleotide away. The V gene corresponds to TRDV2; no J gene was called; TRDD3 is taken as the D call from the table, unchecked against the DNA. This CDR3 has 18 residues. Germline-derived CDR1 and CDR2 are GEAIGNYY and EKD. CDR3 loop: CACDTVGDSSWDTRQMFF. In DNA, the CDR3 is TGTGCCTGTGACACCGTGGGGGATAGCTCCTGGGACACCCGACAGATGTTCTTC.

Worth noting for this clone: The protein recorded in TCRdb matches a much larger clone and deviates from this DNA's translation at residue 13, suggesting a read error; the protein here is obtained by translating the DNA. The chain couples TRDV1 to TRDJ1; possibly TRDD2 for D (5 bases). Because TCRdb records no J gene, it was assigned here through a match of the DNA to germline. Germline CDR1 is TSWWSYY and CDR2 is QGS. The ends were cut back, 1 base at V and 0 bases at J, with 39 bases in the middle. This CDR3 has 25 residues. The DNA of the CDR3 is TGTGCTCTTGGGGAACCCCGGAAACCCTACCCTTTACACCGTGCCACCATTAGGAACACCGATAAACTCATCTTT. As protein: CALGEPRKPYPLHRATIRNTDKLIF.

This clone has just a few counts. For this DNA, TCRdb reports the protein of a much larger clone, which diverges at residue 5, most likely from a read error; the protein presented here is translated directly from the DNA. V gene TRDV2 combines with J gene TRDJ1; no definite D call. TCRdb carries no J gene annotation; the J gene was assigned here by matching the DNA with germline. The CDR3 totals 15 residues. V lost 3 bases to trimming and J lost 0 bases, with 13 bases between them. Germline V gene data show CDR1 as GEAIGNYY and CDR2 as EKD. In nucleotides, the CDR3 is TGTGCCTGTGACGCCGAGGTTCCGTACACCGATAAACTCATCTTT. Translated, it gives CACDAEVPYTDKLIF.

This clone was detected a few times. The TCRdb protein comes from a much larger clone and disagrees with this DNA's translation at residue 19, likely due to a read error; the protein given here is derived from the DNA. The gene calls are TRDV1 and TRDJ1; 8 bases are shared with TRDD3. TCRdb leaves out the J gene; it was filled in here by matching the DNA to germline. This CDR3 has 22 residues. Germline-derived CDR1 and CDR2 are TSWWSYY and QGS. CDR3 nucleotides: TGTGCTCTTGGTGTAAACCCGCCTTCCGACGACCAATGTGGGATACGCACCGATAGACTCATCTTT. It specifies CALGVNPPSDDQCGIRTDRLIF.

This clone showed up just a few times. TCRdb has a much larger clone's protein, which differs at residue 10 from the translation of this DNA, likely because of a read error; what is shown is the protein translated from the DNA. The chain uses TRDV1 and TRDJ1; 11 nucleotides match TRDD3. The J gene, absent from TCRdb, was called here by matching the DNA to germline. Germline V gene sequence: CDR1 TSWWSYY, CDR2 QGS. The CDR3 totals 23 residues. V gave up 1 base and J gave up 0 bases; unmatched junction bases: 22. CDR3 DNA: TGTGCTCTTGGGGAACGGGCCTTCCGAGTACTGGGGGATATGGAGGGGTACACCGATAAACTCATCTTT. Translated: CALGERAFRVLGDMEGYTDKLIF.